This T cell receptor beta chain emerged from a study of CXCR4 blockade with PD-1 therapy in pancreatic cancer (dated by TCRdb to about 2019). Turning to the overall study: The study analyzed resected pancreatic ductal adenocarcinoma using multiplex immunohistochemistry and TCRbeta immunosequencing, along with ex vivo slice culture to test PD-1 and CXCR4 blockade. To look at intratumoral heterogeneity, the researchers TCR-sequenced two geographically distinct regions from each of 6 tumors.

A note on this clone: No cognate antigen has been identified for it. No quality values exist for individual bases; no much larger clone is one base distant.

The patients who supplied the archived tumor blocks had received no neoadjuvant therapy before resection. In the preserved-tissue arm of the study, some 30 surgical resection samples from approximately 25 previously untreated pancreatic ductal adenocarcinoma patients were used. For the resection arm, ten 5-micron curls of FFPE tumor adjacent to the multiplex immunohistochemistry slide were used for DNA extraction. The immunoSEQ Assay at Adaptive Biotechnologies was used to immunosequence TCRbeta CDR3 regions from the extracted DNA. The original methods were these. To measure the absolute abundance of each unique TCRbeta CDR3, the sequences were collapsed and filtered. Clonality was defined as 1 minus Pielou's evenness, computed on productive in-frame rearrangements only. Regional overlap tracked the top 100 nucleotide rearrangements across paired samples, with Morisita index comparing paired versus unrelated samples. The immunoSEQ Rearrangement Details tool was used to assess whether nucleotide rearrangements converged onto identical amino acid sequences. This is the immuneACCESS table as TCRdb keeps it, with only in-frame sequences that have V and J called. A part of the clones is gone; compared with another copy, unresolved V genes explain less than half, and the rest is unexplained. The V and J calls and clone size were taken over from that table, and D and trimming were inferred from the DNA. The sample data list about 5,900 clones, and 35% to 45% of these were observed just once. The top ten constitute under 15% of the sample.

Overall results and qualifications from the work: A strong correlation was found between the frequency of an amino acid clone and the number of distinct nucleotide rearrangements encoding that clone, which suggests convergent selection driven by common tumor antigens. Clonal expansion was observed in tumors, with a mean productive clonality of around 0.13 compared with more than 0.045 in healthy blood, but no correlation between clonality and survival was found. Because only TCRbeta chains were sequenced, true antigen-specificity overlap among convergent dominant clones remained unconfirmed while awaiting paired alpha-beta single-cell sequencing.

The CDR3, cysteine through phenylalanine, is 14 amino acids long. The kept DNA is CDR3 alone, 42 bases in frame from the first base. V and J lose 0 bases and 1 base, and a span of 7 bases separates them. For CDR1 and CDR2, the germline V gene lists SGHRS and YFSETQ. Recombination linked TRBV5-1 to TRBJ1-1; the D gene cannot be named for sure. The receptor was isolated from a human donor with pancreatic ductal adenocarcinoma. The sequencing input was tumor tissue. This receptor has the CDR3 CASSLVAANTEAFF. The DNA sequence follows: TGCGCCAGCAGCTTGGTGGCGGCGAACACTGAAGCTTTCTTT.